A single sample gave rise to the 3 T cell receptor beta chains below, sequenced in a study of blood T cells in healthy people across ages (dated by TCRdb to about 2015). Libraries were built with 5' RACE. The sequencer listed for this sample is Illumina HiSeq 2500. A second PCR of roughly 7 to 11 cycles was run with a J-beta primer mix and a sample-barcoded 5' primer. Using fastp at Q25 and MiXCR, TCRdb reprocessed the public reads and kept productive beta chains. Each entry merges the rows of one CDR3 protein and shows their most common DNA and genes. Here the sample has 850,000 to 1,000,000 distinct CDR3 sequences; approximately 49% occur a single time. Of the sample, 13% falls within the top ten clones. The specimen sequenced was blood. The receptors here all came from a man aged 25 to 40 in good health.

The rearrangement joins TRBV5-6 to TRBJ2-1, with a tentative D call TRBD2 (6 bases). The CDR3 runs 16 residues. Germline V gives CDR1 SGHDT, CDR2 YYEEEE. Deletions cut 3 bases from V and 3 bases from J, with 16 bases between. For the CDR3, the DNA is TGTGCCAGCAGCTCCTTCACGGGGGAACGCTACAATGAGCAGTTCTTC. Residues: CASSSFTGERYNEQFF.

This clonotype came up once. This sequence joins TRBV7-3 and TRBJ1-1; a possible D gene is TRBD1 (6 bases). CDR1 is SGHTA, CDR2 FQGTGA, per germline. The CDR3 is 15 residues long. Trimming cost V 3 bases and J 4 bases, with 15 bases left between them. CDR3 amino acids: CASSLLPGGLTEAFF. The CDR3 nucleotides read TGTGCCAGCAGCTTGTTGCCGGGGGGGCTCACTGAAGCTTTCTTT.

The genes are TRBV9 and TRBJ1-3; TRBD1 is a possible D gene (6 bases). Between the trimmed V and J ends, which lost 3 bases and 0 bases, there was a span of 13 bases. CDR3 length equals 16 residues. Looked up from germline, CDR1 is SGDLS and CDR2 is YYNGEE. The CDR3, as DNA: TGTGCCAGCAGCGCCGGGACATCAGGCTCTGGAAACACCATATATTTT. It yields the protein CASSAGTSGSGNTIYF.